This is a list of T cell receptor beta chains from one sample in a study of blood T cell repertoires in COVID-19. TCRdb keeps only in-frame clones here, not all; method: immunoSEQ multiplex PCR. The repertoire holds fewer than 450,000 clones, with approximately 85% as singletons. The sequenced sample was PBMCs or T cells enriched from blood (not recorded which). These receptors were taken from a woman aged 40 to 55 with acute COVID-19. CDR3s include the opening cysteine and the closing phenylalanine or tryptophan. The D gene is left open where the match is weak.

D gene	V gene	J gene	CDR3 protein	CDR3 DNA
TRBD1	TRBV15	TRBJ2-7	CATSKTRDSSYEQYF	TGTGCCACCAGCAAAACCCGGGACAGCTCCTACGAGCAGTACTTC
NA	TRBV10-1	TRBJ1-5	CASSESAGRQPQHF	TGCGCCAGCAGTGAGTCGGCAGGGAGGCAGCCCCAGCATTTT
NA	TRBV6-5	TRBJ2-3	CATSPRAVLDTQYF	TGTGCCACCTCCCCCCGAGCGGTTTTGGATACGCAGTATTTT
NA	TRBV19	TRBJ1-2	CASSIGFNYGYTF	TGTGCCAGTAGTATCGGGTTTAACTATGGCTACACCTTC
NA	TRBV5-1	TRBJ2-2	CASSRQVAGELFF	TGCGCCAGCAGCCGGCAGGTGGCCGGGGAGCTGTTTTTT
TRBD1	TRBV5-4	TRBJ1-1	CASSSGQANTEAFF	TGTGCCAGCAGCTCAGGACAGGCGAACACTGAAGCTTTCTTT
TRBD2	TRBV19	TRBJ2-3	CASSTRLAPTDTQYF	TGTGCCAGTAGTACCCGACTAGCCCCCACAGATACGCAGTATTTT
NA	TRBV13	TRBJ1-2	CASSLGRVIYGYTF	TGTGCCAGCAGCTTAGGCAGGGTAATCTATGGCTACACCTTC
TRBD1	TRBV5-8	TRBJ2-5	CASSLGTGGSETQYF	TGTGCCAGCAGCTTGGGGACAGGGGGCTCGGAGACCCAGTACTTC
NA	TRBV2	TRBJ1-1	CASSVWKAGAFF	TGTGCCAGCAGCGTTTGGAAGGCCGGGGCTTTCTTT
TRBD1	TRBV4-1	TRBJ1-1	CASGPGQGLGYTEAFF	TGCGCCAGCGGGCCGGGACAGGGATTGGGGTACACTGAAGCTTTCTTT
NA	TRBV7-2	TRBJ2-3	CASSLVSGSTDTQYF	TGTGCCAGCAGCTTAGTCAGCGGCAGCACAGATACGCAGTATTTT
TRBD2	TRBV11-2	TRBJ2-7	CASSPTPLAGGQEQYF	TGTGCCAGCAGCCCGACCCCACTAGCGGGGGGGCAGGAGCAGTACTTC
TRBD1	TRBV19	TRBJ2-7	CASSDTGTGLHEQYF	TGTGCCAGTAGTGACACCGGGACAGGGCTCCACGAGCAGTACTTC
NA	TRBV19	TRBJ2-2	CASRTPTSSGELFF	TGTGCCAGTAGGACCCCCACTAGTTCCGGGGAGCTGTTTTTT
TRBD1	TRBV7-8	TRBJ1-5	CASSFRTGAENQPQHF	TGTGCCAGCAGCTTCCGGACAGGGGCCGAAAATCAGCCCCAGCATTTT
TRBD1	TRBV19	TRBJ1-5	CASSGTGNQPQHF	TGTGCCAGTTCCGGGACAGGGAATCAGCCCCAGCATTTT
TRBD1	TRBV5-1	TRBJ2-7	CASSSTGTGGYEQYF	TGCGCCAGCAGCTCGACCGGGACAGGGGGCTACGAGCAGTACTTC
TRBD2	TRBV3-1/TRBV3-2	TRBJ2-5	CASSQTPSGDQETQYF	TGTGCCAGCAGCCAAACACCTAGCGGGGACCAAGAGACCCAGTACTTC
NA	TRBV5-5	TRBJ2-3	CASSLPGTQTDTQYF	TGTGCCAGCAGCTTGCCCGGGACACAAACAGATACGCAGTATTTT
TRBD1	TRBV5-6	TRBJ1-1	CASSRPQGARSTEAFF	TGTGCCAGCAGCCGACCCCAGGGGGCGCGGAGCACTGAAGCTTTCTTT